This is a list of T cell receptor beta chains from one sample in a study of regulatory T cells in long-lasting Graves disease. TCRdb reprocessed the multiplex PCR reads via MiXCR and lists one record per CDR3 protein. The sample shows roughly 450,000 distinct CDR3 sequences, under 25% of them seen only once. Sequenced material: peripheral blood mononuclear cells (PBMCs), taken when the disease was refractory, from a patient treated with antithyroid drugs. The receptors derive from a female donor with Graves disease. Both conserved end residues are part of each CDR3. A D gene is named only where the DNA matches it firmly. The size of a clone is reported for some rows only, either as once, few or many, or as a class for expanded clones.

d_call	v_call	j_call	clone_size	cdr3_aa	cdr3_nt
-	TRBV20-1	TRBJ1-1	-	CSAKPMNTEAFF	TGCAGTGCTAAACCCATGAACACTGAAGCTTTCTTT
-	TRBV12-3/TRBV12-4	TRBJ2-2	-	CASNPGTESWGPTGELFF	TGTGCCAGCAACCCCGGGACCGAATCTTGGGGCCCCACCGGGGAGCTGTTTTTT
-	TRBV2	TRBJ1-4	many	CASSETATNEKLFF	TGTGCCAGCAGTGAAACAGCAACTAATGAAAAACTGTTTTTT
-	TRBV12-5	TRBJ1-1	few	CASGLGTLFLNTEAFF	TGTGCTAGTGGTTTGGGAACCCTCTTTTTGAACACTGAAGCTTTCTTT
-	TRBV19	TRBJ2-7	-	CASSSIGQNYEQYF	TGTGCCAGTAGTAGCATTGGGCAGAACTACGAGCAGTACTTC
-	TRBV28	TRBJ1-4	many	CASLQASGKLFF	TGTGCCAGCTTACAGGCCTCGGGGAAACTGTTTTTT
-	TRBV5-8	TRBJ1-2	-	CASSSHRDPYGYTF	TGTGCCAGCAGCTCACACAGGGATCCCTATGGCTACACCTTC
-	TRBV25-1	TRBJ2-1	-	CASSEWKGILYNEQFF	TGTGCCAGCAGTGAATGGAAGGGAATTCTCTACAATGAGCAGTTCTTC
-	TRBV12-3/TRBV12-4	TRBJ2-5	many	CASSFLPAAFGTETQYF	TGTGCCAGCAGTTTCCTCCCAGCGGCATTCGGAACAGAGACCCAGTACTTC
-	TRBV12-3/TRBV12-4	TRBJ1-3	once	CASSRTYPGNTIYF	TGTGCCAGCAGCCGGACATACCCTGGAAACACCATATATTTT
TRBD1	TRBV28	TRBJ2-7	many	CASSTIRDRAYEQYF	TGTGCCAGCAGTACAATCCGGGACAGGGCCTACGAGCAGTACTTC
TRBD1	TRBV12-3/TRBV12-4	TRBJ2-2	many	CASSPDRGQITGELFF	TGTGCCAGCAGTCCCGACAGGGGGCAGATCACCGGGGAGCTGTTTTTT
-	TRBV28	TRBJ1-2	many	CASSPEKWGGYTF	TGTGCCAGCAGCCCCGAAAAATGGGGCGGCTACACCTTC
-	TRBV9	TRBJ1-1	few	CASSVDVGNTEAFF	TGTGCCAGCAGCGTAGACGTGGGGAACACTGAAGCTTTCTTT
TRBD1	TRBV19	TRBJ1-2	few	CASSMRTSGTENYGYTF	TGTGCCAGTAGTATGAGGACTTCCGGGACAGAAAACTATGGCTACACCTTC
-	TRBV3-1	TRBJ2-3	few	CASTLTATAADTQYF	TGTGCCAGCACCTTGACCGCTACCGCAGCAGATACGCAGTATTTT
-	TRBV4-2	TRBJ1-4	few	CASSQDFMGGEKLFF	TGTGCCAGCAGCCAAGATTTCATGGGAGGTGAAAAACTGTTTTTT
-	TRBV3-1	TRBJ1-4	few	CASSYGPATNEKLFF	TGTGCCAGCAGCTACGGACCGGCAACTAATGAAAAACTGTTTTTT
TRBD1	TRBV29-1	TRBJ2-6	-	CSVAGGTGANVLTF	TGCAGCGTTGCAGGGGGCACTGGGGCCAACGTCCTGACTTTC
-	TRBV13	TRBJ2-1	few	CASSPTWKGTYNEQFF	TGTGCCAGCAGCCCCACGTGGAAGGGGACCTACAATGAGCAGTTCTTC
-	TRBV2	TRBJ2-6	-	CASSLYKTSPGANVLTF	TGTGCCAGCAGCCTATACAAGACCAGCCCTGGGGCCAACGTCCTGACTTTC
TRBD1	TRBV30	TRBJ1-1	-	CASRGLSEAFF	TGTGCCAGCAGGGGGCTGAGTGAAGCTTTCTTT
TRBD1	TRBV28	TRBJ1-4	many	CASSLRGQANEKLFF	TGTGCCAGCAGTTTGAGAGGACAGGCAAATGAAAAACTGTTTTTT
TRBD1	TRBV28	TRBJ2-6	many	CASRQGTGGFGANVLTF	TGTGCCAGCAGACAAGGGACAGGGGGTTTCGGGGCCAACGTCCTGACTTTC
-	TRBV20-1	TRBJ2-6	many	CSAKVGTGANVLTF	TGCAGTGCCAAGGTGGGGACTGGGGCCAACGTCCTGACTTTC
TRBD2	TRBV7-3	TRBJ2-7	few	CASSLQAGGLYEQYF	TGTGCCAGCAGCTTACAAGCGGGGGGACTCTACGAGCAGTACTTC
-	TRBV28	TRBJ2-7	-	CAGKDRSTYEQYF	TGTGCCGGCAAAGACCGAAGTACCTACGAGCAGTACTTC
-	TRBV11-2	TRBJ2-3	few	CASRGLASTDTQYF	TGTGCCAGCAGAGGGCTAGCGAGCACAGATACGCAGTATTTT
-	TRBV7-2	TRBJ1-2	-	CASSYRAQPILIQANYGYTF	TGTGCCAGCAGCTACCGGGCTCAACCCATCTTGATACAAGCTAACTATGGCTACACCTTC
-	TRBV7-8	TRBJ2-5	many	CASSPREGGETQYF	TGTGCCAGCAGCCCCCGCGAAGGGGGAGAGACCCAGTACTTC
-	TRBV2	TRBJ1-2	many	CASSDGQKTF	TGTGCCAGCAGTGACGGACAGAAGACCTTC
TRBD2	TRBV7-2	TRBJ2-5	-	CASSLHEPGLAAGGPQETQYF	TGTGCCAGCAGCCTCCATGAACCTGGACTAGCGGCGGGGGGCCCCCAAGAGACCCAGTACTTC
TRBD1	TRBV18	TRBJ2-7	-	CASSSQGAGSYEQYF	TGTGCCAGCTCATCGCAGGGGGCTGGGTCCTACGAGCAGTACTTC
-	TRBV10-3	TRBJ1-6	-	CAISEGDSPLHF	TGTGCCATCAGTGAAGGGGATTCACCCCTCCACTTT
-	TRBV5-6	TRBJ1-1	few	CASSFYRAEAFF	TGTGCCAGCAGCTTCTACAGAGCTGAAGCTTTCTTT
-	TRBV6-1	TRBJ1-3	few	CASSRGRTNSGNTIYF	TGTGCCAGCAGCCGGGGACGGACAAACTCTGGAAACACCATATATTTT
-	TRBV11-2	TRBJ2-7	many	CASSLVWGPTYEQYF	TGTGCCAGCAGCTTAGTTTGGGGCCCCACCTACGAGCAGTACTTC
TRBD1	TRBV28	TRBJ1-4	many	CASRRTGGFDEKLFF	TGTGCCAGCAGGCGGACAGGGGGCTTCGATGAAAAACTGTTTTTT
-	TRBV6-2/TRBV6-3	TRBJ1-2	many	CASSYSVKIYGYTF	TGTGCCAGCAGTTACTCCGTTAAGATCTATGGCTACACCTTC
-	TRBV7-8	TRBJ2-5	many	CASSLARVFSVMKTQYF	TGTGCCAGCAGCTTAGCGCGGGTCTTCAGCGTTATGAAGACCCAGTACTTC
TRBD1	TRBV11-2	TRBJ2-4	-	CASSPGDSLAKNIQYF	TGTGCCAGCAGCCCAGGGGACAGCCTAGCCAAAAACATTCAGTACTTC
TRBD1	TRBV29-1	TRBJ1-1	many	CSVGGQGRTEAFF	TGCAGCGTGGGGGGACAGGGGAGAACTGAAGCTTTCTTT
-	TRBV28	TRBJ1-5	-	CASSLRPQPQHF	TGTGCCAGCAGTCTTCGGCCTCAGCCCCAGCATTTT
TRBD2	TRBV5-1	TRBJ2-5	-	CASSLERGAQETQYF	TGCGCCAGCAGCCTTGAGCGGGGGGCCCAAGAGACCCAGTACTTC
-	TRBV14	TRBJ1-1	-	CASSHNRVYHTEAFF	TGTGCCAGCAGCCATAACAGGGTCTATCACACTGAAGCTTTCTTT
TRBD1	TRBV29-1	TRBJ1-2	few	CSVDDGQGYGYTF	TGCAGCGTTGACGACGGACAGGGGTATGGCTACACCTTC
TRBD2	TRBV10-3	TRBJ2-2	-	CAISEPSGGASGELFF	TGTGCCATCAGTGAGCCAAGCGGGGGGGCCTCCGGGGAGCTGTTTTTT
-	TRBV10-3	TRBJ1-1	many	CAISGMGTEAFF	TGTGCCATCAGTGGTATGGGGACTGAAGCTTTCTTT
-	TRBV5-1	TRBJ2-7	-	CASSLWGSIEQYF	TGCGCCAGCAGCTTGTGGGGTTCTATCGAGCAGTACTTC
-	TRBV28	TRBJ2-7	many	CASSLSLQSSYEQYF	TGTGCCAGCAGCCTGTCCCTACAGAGCTCCTACGAGCAGTACTTC
-	TRBV28	TRBJ2-2	many	CASSAPSDGELFF	TGTGCCAGCAGTGCCCCATCAGATGGGGAGCTGTTTTTT